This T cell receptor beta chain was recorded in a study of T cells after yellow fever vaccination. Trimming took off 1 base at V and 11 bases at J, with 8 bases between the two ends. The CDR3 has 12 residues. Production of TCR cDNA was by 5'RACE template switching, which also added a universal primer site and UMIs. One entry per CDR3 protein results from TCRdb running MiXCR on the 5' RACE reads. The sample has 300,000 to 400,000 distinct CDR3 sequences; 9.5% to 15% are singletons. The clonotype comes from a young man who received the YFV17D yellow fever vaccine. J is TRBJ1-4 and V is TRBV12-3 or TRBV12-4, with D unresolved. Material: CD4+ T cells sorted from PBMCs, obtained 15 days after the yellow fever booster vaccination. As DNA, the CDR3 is TGTGCCAGCAGTTTAGGCAGCGGGAAACTGTTTTTT. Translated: CASSLGSGKLFF.